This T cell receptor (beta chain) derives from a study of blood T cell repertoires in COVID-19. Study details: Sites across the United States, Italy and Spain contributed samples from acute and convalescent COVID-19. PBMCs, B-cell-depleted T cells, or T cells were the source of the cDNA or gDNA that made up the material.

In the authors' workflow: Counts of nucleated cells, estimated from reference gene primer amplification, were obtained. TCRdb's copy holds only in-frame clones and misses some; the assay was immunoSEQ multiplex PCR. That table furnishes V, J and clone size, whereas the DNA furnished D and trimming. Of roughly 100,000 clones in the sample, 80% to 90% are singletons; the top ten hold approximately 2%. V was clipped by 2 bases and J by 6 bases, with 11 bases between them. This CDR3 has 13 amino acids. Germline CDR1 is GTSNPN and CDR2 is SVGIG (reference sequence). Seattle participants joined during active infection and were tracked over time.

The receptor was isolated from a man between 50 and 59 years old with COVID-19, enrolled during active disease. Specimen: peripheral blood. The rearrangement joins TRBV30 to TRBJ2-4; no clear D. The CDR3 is CAWSTGIGNIQYF. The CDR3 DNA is TGTGCCTGGAGTACGGGTATAGGAAACATTCAGTACTTC.